These T cell receptor beta chains were read from a single sample in a study of OX40 agonist ivuxolimab in advanced cancers. Generated by immunoSEQ multiplex PCR, the TCRdb table keeps only in-frame clones and is missing some. The data contain 65,000 to 85,000 clones, 86% of them singletons. The specimen was CD4+ or CD8+ T cells sorted from blood, collected in a trial of the OX40 agonist ivuxolimab. The receptors stem from an adult with an advanced solid tumor such as melanoma, head and neck, liver or kidney cancer. Each CDR3 is given with its conserved first and last residue. The D gene is left open where the match is weak. Rows give clone size only sometimes, using once, few, many, or a class for an expanded clone.

V gene	clone size	D gene	J gene	CDR3 DNA	CDR3 protein
TRBV9	NA	NA	TRBJ2-7	TGTGCCAGCAGCGTGGGCAGTACCCCCTACGAGCAGTACTTC	CASSVGSTPYEQYF
TRBV9	NA	TRBD2	TRBJ2-3	TGTGCCAGCGGCGGGGGAGGGCAGGGAGATACGCAGTATTTT	CASGGGGQGDTQYF
TRBV6-5	NA	TRBD1	TRBJ2-3	TGTGCCAGCAGTTACCGACAGGGCGATACGCAGTATTTT	CASSYRQGDTQYF
TRBV5-1	NA	TRBD2	TRBJ2-3	TGCGCCAGCAGCTTAGGAGGACTAGCGGGAGCCCAAGATACGCAGTATTTT	CASSLGGLAGAQDTQYF
TRBV6-1	few	NA	TRBJ2-7	TGTGCCAGCCAATTTACAGGGAGCTCCTACGAGCAGTACTTC	CASQFTGSSYEQYF
TRBV25-1	NA	TRBD1	TRBJ1-2	TGTGCCAGCAGTGAAGCGTTGGACAGGATCTATGGCTACACCTTC	CASSEALDRIYGYTF
TRBV6-1	NA	NA	TRBJ2-2	TGTGCCAGCAGTTCTCAAGGCGGGGAGCTGTTTTTT	CASSSQGGELFF
TRBV6-1	once	NA	TRBJ1-5	TGTGCCAGCAGTGTTTCAAAAGGCGGCGGCAATCAGCCCCAGCATTTT	CASSVSKGGGNQPQHF
TRBV19	once	NA	TRBJ2-1	TGTGCCAGTAGTACCCAAGGACAGTGGGGTGAGCAGTTCTTC	CASSTQGQWGEQFF
TRBV7-8	once	NA	TRBJ1-1	TGTGCCAGCAGCGGACGGAGGGGCAGAATGAACACTGAAGCTTTCTTT	CASSGRRGRMNTEAFF
TRBV28	NA	NA	TRBJ1-4	TGTGCCAGCAGTTTAGCCGGAGGAGCTAATGTCGAACTGTTTTTT	CASSLAGGANVELFF
TRBV5-1	NA	TRBD1	TRBJ2-7	TGCGCCAGCAGCACGGGGGACAGGGACTCGAACGAGCAGTACTTC	CASSTGDRDSNEQYF
TRBV11-3	NA	NA	TRBJ2-7	TGTGCCAGCAGCTTAGCGGTAAACTACGAGCAGTACTTC	CASSLAVNYEQYF
TRBV5-6	NA	NA	TRBJ1-5	TGTGCCAGCAGCTCGGGTCGGTCCCAGCCCCAGCATTTT	CASSSGRSQPQHF
TRBV2	NA	NA	TRBJ1-6	TGTGCCAGCCGTGAGTCCGTTCCCAGGAGCTCCTATAATTCACCCCTCCACTTT	CASRESVPRSSYNSPLHF
TRBV7-2	NA	NA	TRBJ2-3	TGTGCCAGCAGCTTAGGGGGGCGGGCTAGCACAGATACGCAGTATTTT	CASSLGGRASTDTQYF
TRBV7-2	NA	TRBD2	TRBJ2-7	TGTGCCAGCAGCCCTAGCGGGGGAACCACCTACGAGCAGTACTTC	CASSPSGGTTYEQYF
TRBV5-5	NA	NA	TRBJ2-5	TGTGCCAGCAGCTTAACAGGGATTGGGGGGGAGACCCAGTACTTC	CASSLTGIGGETQYF
TRBV10-3	once	TRBD2	TRBJ2-1	TGTGCCATCAGCGACAGCGGGGGCGCCTACAATGAGCAGTTCTTC	CAISDSGGAYNEQFF
TRBV19	NA	TRBD1	TRBJ1-2	TGTGCCAGTAGTAACCGGGGACAGCGCTATGGCTACACCTTC	CASSNRGQRYGYTF
TRBV11-2	few	NA	TRBJ1-2	TGTGCCAGCAGTACTCCGGGATGGGGAGGTCATGGGACCTTC	CASSTPGWGGHGTF
TRBV7-8	NA	TRBD1	TRBJ2-2	TGTGCCAGCAGCTTTGCGGGACAGGCGAACACCGGGGAGCTGTTTTTT	CASSFAGQANTGELFF
TRBV7-9	NA	NA	TRBJ1-4	TGTGCCAGCAGCTTCGGAGACCCAGGAGAAAAACTGTTTTTT	CASSFGDPGEKLFF
TRBV11-2	NA	TRBD1	TRBJ1-1	TGTGCCAGCAGCTTAGCGACAGGGGTGACTGAAGCTTTCTTT	CASSLATGVTEAFF
TRBV9	NA	TRBD2	TRBJ2-1	TGTGCCAGCAGCGTGGGAACTAGCGGGAGTGCGGGGTACAATGAGCAGTTCTTC	CASSVGTSGSAGYNEQFF
TRBV11-2	NA	NA	TRBJ2-1	TGTGCCAGCAGCTTAGAAATGTACAATGAGCAGTTCTTC	CASSLEMYNEQFF
TRBV30	NA	NA	TRBJ2-7	TGTGCCTGGAGTGTGTCACAGGGTGGGTACGAGCAGTACTTC	CAWSVSQGGYEQYF
TRBV27	NA	NA	TRBJ1-1	TGTGCCAGCACCCACCCGGGACTTGAAACTGAAGCTTTCTTT	CASTHPGLETEAFF
TRBV16	NA	NA	TRBJ1-4	TGTGCCAGCTCACCAGGGGAAAAACTGTTTTTT	CASSPGEKLFF
TRBV29-1	few	TRBD2	TRBJ2-5	TGCAGCACGTCACCTAGCGGGTTCGGGGAGACCCAGTACTTC	CSTSPSGFGETQYF
TRBV18	NA	NA	TRBJ1-5	TGTGCCAGCTCACTCACTGCTACATCGGGTCAGCCCCAGCATTTT	CASSLTATSGQPQHF
TRBV27	once	TRBD2	TRBJ2-3	TGTGCCTCCAAGCCCCTAGCGGGGGGCACAGATACGCAGTATTTT	CASKPLAGGTDTQYF
TRBV10-1	NA	NA	TRBJ2-2	TGCGCCAGCAGTCTGGGTGGTGGCGGGGAGCTGTTTTTT	CASSLGGGGELFF
TRBV5-1	NA	TRBD1	TRBJ1-6	TGCGCCACCTCGACAGGGGCCAACAATTCACCCCTCCACTTT	CATSTGANNSPLHF
TRBV19	NA	TRBD2	TRBJ2-2	TGTGCCAATAGTATGGGAGGGCGGGGAATCACCGGGGAGCTGTTTTTT	CANSMGGRGITGELFF
TRBV11-2	NA	NA	TRBJ2-7	TGTGCCAGCAGCCGTGACAGGTACAACGAGCAGTACTTC	CASSRDRYNEQYF
TRBV9	NA	NA	TRBJ1-1	TGTGCCAGCAGCGGCCCAGGGTCCATGAACACTGAAGCTTTCTTT	CASSGPGSMNTEAFF
TRBV7-9	NA	TRBD2	TRBJ2-5	TGTGCCAGCAGCGAACTAGCGGGCACGCTCGAGACCCAGTACTTC	CASSELAGTLETQYF
TRBV2	once	NA	TRBJ2-7	TGTGCCAGCCTCGTTAGCAGCTCCTACGAGCAGTACTTC	CASLVSSSYEQYF
TRBV5-5	NA	NA	TRBJ2-7	TGTGCCAGCAGCCCCGACCCAGCAGGAAAGTACGAGCAGTACTTC	CASSPDPAGKYEQYF
TRBV11-2	NA	NA	TRBJ1-1	TGTGCCAGCAGCTTGGGGGGAAACACTGAAGCTTTCTTT	CASSLGGNTEAFF
TRBV28	NA	TRBD1	TRBJ1-5	TGTGCCAGCAGTGTTATCCAGGGGGGGCTGGATTTT	CASSVIQGGLDF
TRBV5-1	NA	NA	TRBJ2-1	TGCGCCAGCAGCTTGGTAGGCTCCTACAATGAGCAGTTCTTC	CASSLVGSYNEQFF
TRBV9	NA	NA	TRBJ2-3	TGTGCCAGCAGCGTCCGCCCTAGCACAGATACGCAGTATTTT	CASSVRPSTDTQYF
TRBV18	NA	NA	TRBJ1-6	TGTGCCAGCTCACCACGAGAAGGAGGGAATTCACCCCTCCACTTT	CASSPREGGNSPLHF
TRBV25-1	NA	NA	TRBJ2-2	TGTGCCAGCAGTCTAGGGTGGAGCACCGGGGAGCTGTTTTTT	CASSLGWSTGELFF
TRBV7-2	NA	NA	TRBJ2-3	TGTGCCAGCAGCTTAGCGGGGGGGCTTCGGGGAGATACGCAGTATTTT	CASSLAGGLRGDTQYF
TRBV7-6	NA	TRBD2	TRBJ2-2	TGTGCCAGCAGCCCCCCCGGGACTAGGGGTGGAACCGGGGAGCTGTTTTTT	CASSPPGTRGGTGELFF